This T cell receptor (beta chain) was documented in a study of T cells after posttransplantation cyclophosphamide. This clone has just one count. Looked up from germline, CDR1 is MNHEY and CDR2 is SVGAGI. J gave up 4 bases and V 5 bases, and 2 bases lay outside the gene matches. The CDR3 is made up of 15 amino acids. Sequencing used immunoSEQ multiplex PCR; TCRdb keeps in-frame clones, though not all of them. The sample lists 8,500 to 9,500 clones; roughly 98% were seen once. The chain joins TRBV6-5 to TRBJ2-1; 13 bases align to TRBD2. The sample comprised naive CD8+ T cells sorted from PBMCs. This clonotype was obtained from a man in his fifties in good health, CMV-negative, and a related stem cell transplant donor. CDR3 DNA sequence: TGTGCCAGCAGTCGGGGACTAGCGGGGTACAATGAGCAGTTCTTC. Amino acid sequence: CASSRGLAGYNEQFF.